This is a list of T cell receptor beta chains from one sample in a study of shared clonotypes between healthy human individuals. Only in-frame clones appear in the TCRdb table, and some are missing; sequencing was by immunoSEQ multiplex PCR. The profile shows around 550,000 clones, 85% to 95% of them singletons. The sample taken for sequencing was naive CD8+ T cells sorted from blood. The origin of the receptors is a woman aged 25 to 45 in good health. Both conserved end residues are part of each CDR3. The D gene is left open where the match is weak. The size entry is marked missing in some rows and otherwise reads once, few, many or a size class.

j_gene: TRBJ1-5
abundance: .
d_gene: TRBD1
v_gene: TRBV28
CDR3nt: TGTGCCAGCAGTACCACCGGGACAGGGGCTCCACCCGGACGTCAGCCCCAGCATTTT
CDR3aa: CASSTTGTGAPPGRQPQHF

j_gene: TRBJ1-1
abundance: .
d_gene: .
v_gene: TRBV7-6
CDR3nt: TGTGCCAGCAGCTTAGAGGCATTTTCCATGAACACTGAAGCTTTCTTT
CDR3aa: CASSLEAFSMNTEAFF

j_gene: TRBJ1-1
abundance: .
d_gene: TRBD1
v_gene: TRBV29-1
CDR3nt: TGCAGCGTGGACAGGACAGATGGCACTGAAGCTTTCTTT
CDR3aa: CSVDRTDGTEAFF

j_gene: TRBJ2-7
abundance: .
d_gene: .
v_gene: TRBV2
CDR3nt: TGTGCCAGCAGTGATACAAGAGCCTCCTACGAGCAGTACTTC
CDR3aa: CASSDTRASYEQYF

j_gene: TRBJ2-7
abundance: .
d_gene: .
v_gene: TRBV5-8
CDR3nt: TGTGCCAGCAGCCTAGGACACACGGCGGGGGAGCAGTACTTC
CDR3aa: CASSLGHTAGEQYF

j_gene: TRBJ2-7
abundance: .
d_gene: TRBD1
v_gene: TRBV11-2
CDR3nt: TGTGCCAGCAGCGTGACAGGGGGTGAGACCTACGAGCAGTACTTC
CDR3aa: CASSVTGGETYEQYF

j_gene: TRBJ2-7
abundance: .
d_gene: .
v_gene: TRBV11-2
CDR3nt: TGTGCCAGCAGCTTAGAAGTACGGAGCTCCTACGAGCAGTACTTC
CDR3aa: CASSLEVRSSYEQYF

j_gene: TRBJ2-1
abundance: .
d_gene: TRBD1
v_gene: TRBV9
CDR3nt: TGTGCCAGCAGCGTAGATCGGGGAGACAGGGGATTCTACAATGAGCAGTTCTTC
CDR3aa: CASSVDRGDRGFYNEQFF

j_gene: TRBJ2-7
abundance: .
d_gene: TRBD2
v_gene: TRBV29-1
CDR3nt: TGCAGCGTTGGGGGCACCGTAGCGGGAGAGGGGGACGAGCAGTACTTC
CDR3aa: CSVGGTVAGEGDEQYF

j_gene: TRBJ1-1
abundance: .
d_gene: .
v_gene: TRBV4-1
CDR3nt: TGCGCCAGCAGCCATACGAGGACGTTGAACACTGAAGCTTTCTTT
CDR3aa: CASSHTRTLNTEAFF

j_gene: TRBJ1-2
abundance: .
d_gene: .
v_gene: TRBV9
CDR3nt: TGTGCCAGCAGCGATAGCGACTATGGCTACACCTTC
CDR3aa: CASSDSDYGYTF

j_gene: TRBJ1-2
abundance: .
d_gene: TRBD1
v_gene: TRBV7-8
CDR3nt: TGTGCCAGCAGCTTAGAAGCAGGGGGCGCCAACTATGGCTACACCTTC
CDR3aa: CASSLEAGGANYGYTF

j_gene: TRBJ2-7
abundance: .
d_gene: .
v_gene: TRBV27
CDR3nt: TGTGCCAGCAGTCCCCAAATGGAGCGGGCAAGCTCCTACGAGCAGTACTTC
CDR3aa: CASSPQMERASSYEQYF

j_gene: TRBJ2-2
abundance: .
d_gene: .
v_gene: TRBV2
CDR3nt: TGTGCCAGCAGTTATATATACTACTGGTCTGCTGACAGAAGGGACGGGGAGCTGTTTTTT
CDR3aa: CASSYIYYWSADRRDGELFF

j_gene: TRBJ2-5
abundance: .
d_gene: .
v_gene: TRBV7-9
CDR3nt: TGTGCCAGCAGCGTCAGGGTCGGTCGAGTTCCCTCGACCCAGTACTTC
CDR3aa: CASSVRVGRVPSTQYF

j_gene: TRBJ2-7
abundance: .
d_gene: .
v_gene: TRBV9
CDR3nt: TGTGCCAGCAGCGTAGGAATCGCCTACGAGCAGTACTTC
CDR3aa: CASSVGIAYEQYF

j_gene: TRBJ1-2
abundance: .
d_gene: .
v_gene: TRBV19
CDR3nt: TGTGCCAGTAGTACCACCAGAGGCTACACCTTC
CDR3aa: CASSTTRGYTF

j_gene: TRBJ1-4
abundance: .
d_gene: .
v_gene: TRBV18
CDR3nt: TGTGCCAGCTCACCGGCAGTAGGGGATGAAAAACTGTTTTTT
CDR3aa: CASSPAVGDEKLFF

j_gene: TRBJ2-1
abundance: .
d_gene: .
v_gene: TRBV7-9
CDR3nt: TGTGCCAGCAACCCCGAGGGAGGGGGCTACAATGAGCAGTTCTTC
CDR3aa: CASNPEGGGYNEQFF

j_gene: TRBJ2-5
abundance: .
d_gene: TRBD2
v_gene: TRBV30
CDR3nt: TGTGCCTGGAGCCGGGGGGATGAGACCCAGTACTTC
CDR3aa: CAWSRGDETQYF

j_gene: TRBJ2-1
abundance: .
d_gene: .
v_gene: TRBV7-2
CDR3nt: TGTGCCAGCAGCCCCTGGATACAGCTAAACAATGAGCAGTTCTTC
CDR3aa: CASSPWIQLNNEQFF

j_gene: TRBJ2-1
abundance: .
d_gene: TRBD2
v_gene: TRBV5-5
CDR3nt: TGTGCCAGCAGCTTGGCTGGGCTAGCGGCCTACAATGAGCAGTTCTTC
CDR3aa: CASSLAGLAAYNEQFF

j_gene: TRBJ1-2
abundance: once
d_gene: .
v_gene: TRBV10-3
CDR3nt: TGTGCCACCGAGAGCGGCTATGGCTACACCTTC
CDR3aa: CATESGYGYTF

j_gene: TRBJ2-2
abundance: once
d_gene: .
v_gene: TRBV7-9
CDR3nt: TGTGCCAGCAGAAGGAGGGGGAGGACCGGGGAGCTGTTTTTT
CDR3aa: CASRRRGRTGELFF

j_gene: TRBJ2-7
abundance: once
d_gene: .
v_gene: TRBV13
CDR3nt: TGTGCCAGCAGCGGGGATGGGGCACACGAGCAGTACTTC
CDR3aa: CASSGDGAHEQYF

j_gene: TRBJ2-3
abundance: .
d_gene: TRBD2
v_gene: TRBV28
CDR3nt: TGTGCCAGCAGTTTATCGCGGGGGGCAGATACGCAGTATTTT
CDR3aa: CASSLSRGADTQYF

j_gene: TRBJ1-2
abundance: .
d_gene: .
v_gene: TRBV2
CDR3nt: TGTGCCAGCAGTGAGGGAGGATCCAGCTATGGCTACACCTTC
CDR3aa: CASSEGGSSYGYTF

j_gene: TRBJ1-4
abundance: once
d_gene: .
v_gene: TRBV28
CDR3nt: TGTGCCAGCAGTTTAGGCAGAGAAAAACTGTTTTTT
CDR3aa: CASSLGREKLFF

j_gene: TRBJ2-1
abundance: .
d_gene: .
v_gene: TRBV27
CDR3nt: TGTGCCAGCAGTTTATCAGGCAGGGGAGGCTCCTACAATGAGCAGTTCTTC
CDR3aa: CASSLSGRGGSYNEQFF

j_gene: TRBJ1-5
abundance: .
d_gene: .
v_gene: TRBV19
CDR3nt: TGTGCCAGTAGTTTGGGGACGGGCAATCAGCCCCAGCATTTT
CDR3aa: CASSLGTGNQPQHF

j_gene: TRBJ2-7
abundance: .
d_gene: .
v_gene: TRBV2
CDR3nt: TGTGCCAGCGAGGGCATCTACGAGCAGTACTTC
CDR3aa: CASEGIYEQYF

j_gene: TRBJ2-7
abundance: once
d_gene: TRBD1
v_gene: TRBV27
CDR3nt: TGTGCCAGCAGCCACAGGGGAACCGAGCAGTACTTC
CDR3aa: CASSHRGTEQYF

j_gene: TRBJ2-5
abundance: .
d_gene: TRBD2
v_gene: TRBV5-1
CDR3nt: TGCGCCAGCAGCCTCCTAGCGGGAGGGCCGGAGACCCAGTACTTC
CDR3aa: CASSLLAGGPETQYF

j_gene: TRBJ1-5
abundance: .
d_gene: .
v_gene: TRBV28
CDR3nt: TGTGCCAGCATGAGTTTCGGAAATAGCAATCAGCCCCAGCATTTT
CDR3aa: CASMSFGNSNQPQHF

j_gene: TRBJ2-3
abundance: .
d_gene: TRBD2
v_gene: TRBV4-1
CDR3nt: TGCGCCAGCAGCCTCGGACTAGATACGTATTTT
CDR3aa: CASSLGLDTYF

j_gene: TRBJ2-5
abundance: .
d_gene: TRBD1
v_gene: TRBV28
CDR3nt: TGTGCCAGCAGTTTATTACAGGGGTACCAAGAGACCCAGTACTTC
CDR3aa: CASSLLQGYQETQYF

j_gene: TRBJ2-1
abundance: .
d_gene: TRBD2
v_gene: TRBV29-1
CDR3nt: TGCAGCGGTGCAGCGGGAGGGCCGTGGAATGAGCAGTTCTTC
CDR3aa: CSGAAGGPWNEQFF

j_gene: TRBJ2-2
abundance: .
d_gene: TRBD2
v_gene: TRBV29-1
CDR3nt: TGCAGCGCAAATCCGGGACTAGCGACCGGGGAGCTGTTTTTT
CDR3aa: CSANPGLATGELFF

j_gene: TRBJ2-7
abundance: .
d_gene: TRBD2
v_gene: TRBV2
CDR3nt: TGTGCCAGCAGCCCTTTAGGGCGGGAGGCCTACGAGCAGTACTTC
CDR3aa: CASSPLGREAYEQYF

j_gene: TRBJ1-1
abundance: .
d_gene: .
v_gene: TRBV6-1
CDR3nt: TGTGCCAGCAGTGAGCCCCGAAACACTGAAGCTTTCTTT
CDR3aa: CASSEPRNTEAFF

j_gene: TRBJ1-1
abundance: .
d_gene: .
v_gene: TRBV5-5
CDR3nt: TGTGCCAGCAGTTTTGGGGCGATGGACACTGAAGCTTTCTTT
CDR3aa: CASSFGAMDTEAFF

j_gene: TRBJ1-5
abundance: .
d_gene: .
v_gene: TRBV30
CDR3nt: TGTGCCTGGGCCCCCGGGTTCTCCAATCAGCCCCAGCATTTT
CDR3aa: CAWAPGFSNQPQHF

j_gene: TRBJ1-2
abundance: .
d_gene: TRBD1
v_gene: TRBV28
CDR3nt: TGTGCCAGCAGTTTACCCAATCGGGACAGGGGTCCCTCTAACTATGGCTACACCTTC
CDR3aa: CASSLPNRDRGPSNYGYTF